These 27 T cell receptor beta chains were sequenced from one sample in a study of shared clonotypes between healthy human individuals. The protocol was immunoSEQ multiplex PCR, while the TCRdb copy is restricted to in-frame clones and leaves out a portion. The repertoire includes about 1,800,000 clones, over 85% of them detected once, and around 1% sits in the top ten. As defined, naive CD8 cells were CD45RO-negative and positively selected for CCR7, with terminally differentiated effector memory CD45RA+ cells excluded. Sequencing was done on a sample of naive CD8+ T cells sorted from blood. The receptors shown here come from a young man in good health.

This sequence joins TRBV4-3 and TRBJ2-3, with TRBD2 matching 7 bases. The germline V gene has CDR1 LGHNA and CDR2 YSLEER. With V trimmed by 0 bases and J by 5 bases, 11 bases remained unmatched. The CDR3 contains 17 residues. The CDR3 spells CASSQEDYGRWEDTQYF. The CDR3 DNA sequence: TGCGCCAGCAGCCAAGAAGATTACGGGAGGTGGGAAGATACGCAGTATTTT.

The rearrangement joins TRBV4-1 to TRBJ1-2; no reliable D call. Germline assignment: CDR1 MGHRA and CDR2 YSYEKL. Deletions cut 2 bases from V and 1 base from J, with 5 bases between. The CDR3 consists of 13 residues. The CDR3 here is CASSQIDNYGYTF. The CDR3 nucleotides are TGCGCCAGCAGCCAAATCGATAACTATGGCTACACCTTC.

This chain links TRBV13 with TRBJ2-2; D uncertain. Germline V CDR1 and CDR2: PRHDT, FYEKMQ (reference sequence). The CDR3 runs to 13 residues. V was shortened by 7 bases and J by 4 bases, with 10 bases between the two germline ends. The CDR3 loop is CASTPTFTGELFF. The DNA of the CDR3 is TGTGCCAGCACGCCGACATTCACCGGGGAGCTGTTTTTT.

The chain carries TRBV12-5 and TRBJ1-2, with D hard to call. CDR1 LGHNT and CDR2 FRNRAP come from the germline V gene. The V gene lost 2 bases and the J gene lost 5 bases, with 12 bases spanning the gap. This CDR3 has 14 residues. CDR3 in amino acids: CASGLTGVRYGYTF. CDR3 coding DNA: TGTGCTAGTGGTTTGACTGGTGTTAGGTATGGCTACACCTTC.

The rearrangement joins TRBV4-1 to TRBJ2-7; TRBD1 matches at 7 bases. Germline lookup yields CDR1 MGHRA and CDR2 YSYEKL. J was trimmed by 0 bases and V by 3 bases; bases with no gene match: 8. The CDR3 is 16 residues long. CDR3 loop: CASSQDPGQASYEQYF. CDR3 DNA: TGCGCCAGCAGCCAGGACCCCGGACAGGCCTCCTACGAGCAGTACTTC.

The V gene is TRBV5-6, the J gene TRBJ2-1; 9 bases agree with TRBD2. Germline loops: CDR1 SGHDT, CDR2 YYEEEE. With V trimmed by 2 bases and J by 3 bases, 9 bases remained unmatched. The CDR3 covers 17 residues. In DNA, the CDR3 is TGTGCCAGCAGCTTAGGGGTAGCGGGGGCCTACTACAATGAGCAGTTCTTC. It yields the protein CASSLGVAGAYYNEQFF.

This CDR3 reads CASSLLGEGATTNEKLFF. DNA of the CDR3: TGTGCCAGCAGCTTATTGGGGGAGGGAGCTACAACTAATGAAAAACTGTTTTTT. This sequence joins TRBV7-6 and TRBJ1-4, with D possibly matching TRBD1 (5 bases). The V gene's germline CDR1 is SGHVS and CDR2 FNYEAQ. The CDR3 consists of 18 residues. Trimming took off 2 bases at V and 0 bases at J, with 16 bases between the two ends. The full variable domain, completed using reference TRBV7-6 and TRBJ1-4, is GAGVSQSPRYKVTKRGQDVALRCDPISGHVSLYWYRQALGQGPEFLTYFNYEAQQDKSGLPNDRFSAERPEGSISTLTIQRTEQRDSAMYRCASSLLGEGATTNEKLFFGSGTQLSVL.

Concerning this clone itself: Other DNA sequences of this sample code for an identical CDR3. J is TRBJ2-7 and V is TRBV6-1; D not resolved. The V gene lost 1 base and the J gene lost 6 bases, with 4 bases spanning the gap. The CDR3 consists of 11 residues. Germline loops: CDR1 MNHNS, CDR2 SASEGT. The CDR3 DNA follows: TGTGCCAGCAGTGAAGGGGCCGAGCAGTACTTC. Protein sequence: CASSEGAEQYF.

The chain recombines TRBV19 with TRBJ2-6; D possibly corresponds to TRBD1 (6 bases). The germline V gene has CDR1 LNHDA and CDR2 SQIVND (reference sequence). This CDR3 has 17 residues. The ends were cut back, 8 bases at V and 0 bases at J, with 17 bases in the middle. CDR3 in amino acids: CASSDSNSLSGANVLTF. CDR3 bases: TGTGCCAGTTCGGACAGTAACTCGCTCTCTGGGGCCAACGTCCTGACTTTC. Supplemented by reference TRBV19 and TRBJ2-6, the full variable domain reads DGGITQSPKYLFRKEGQNVTLSCEQNLNHDAMYWYRQDPGQGLRLIYYSQIVNDFQKGDIAEGYSVSREKKESFPLTVTSAQKNPTAFYLCASSDSNSLSGANVLTFGAGSRLTVL.

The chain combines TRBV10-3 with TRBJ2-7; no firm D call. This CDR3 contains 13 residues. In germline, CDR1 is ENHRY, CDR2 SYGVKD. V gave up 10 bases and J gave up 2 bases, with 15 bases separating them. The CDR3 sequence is CATRTDDTYEQYF. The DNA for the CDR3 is TGTGCCACTCGGACGGACGATACCTACGAGCAGTACTTC.

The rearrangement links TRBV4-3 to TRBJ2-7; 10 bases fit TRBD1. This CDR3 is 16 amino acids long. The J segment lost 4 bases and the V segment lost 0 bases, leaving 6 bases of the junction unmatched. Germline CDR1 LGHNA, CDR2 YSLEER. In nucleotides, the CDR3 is TGCGCCAGCAGCCAAGAGACAGGGGGCTGGTCGTACGAGCAGTACTTC. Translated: CASSQETGGWSYEQYF.

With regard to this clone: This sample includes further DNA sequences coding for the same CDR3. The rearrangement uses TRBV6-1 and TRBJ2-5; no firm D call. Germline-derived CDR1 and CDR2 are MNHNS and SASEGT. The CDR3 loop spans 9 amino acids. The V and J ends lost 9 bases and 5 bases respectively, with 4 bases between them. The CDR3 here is CASGETQYF. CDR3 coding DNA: TGTGCCAGTGGGGAGACCCAGTACTTC.

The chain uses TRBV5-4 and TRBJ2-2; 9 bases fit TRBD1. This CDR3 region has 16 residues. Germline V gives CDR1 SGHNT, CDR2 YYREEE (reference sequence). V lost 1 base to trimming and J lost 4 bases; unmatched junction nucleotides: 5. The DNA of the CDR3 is TGTGCCAGCAGCTTGTCGGGGACAGGGTTCACCGGGGAGCTGTTTTTT. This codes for CASSLSGTGFTGELFF.

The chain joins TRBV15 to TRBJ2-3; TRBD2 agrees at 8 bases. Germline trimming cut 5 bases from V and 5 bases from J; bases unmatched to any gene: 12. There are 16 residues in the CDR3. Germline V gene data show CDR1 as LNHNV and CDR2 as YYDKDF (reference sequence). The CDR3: CATSALGAGAIDTQYF. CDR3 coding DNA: TGTGCCACCAGCGCCTTAGGAGCGGGAGCAATAGATACGCAGTATTTT.

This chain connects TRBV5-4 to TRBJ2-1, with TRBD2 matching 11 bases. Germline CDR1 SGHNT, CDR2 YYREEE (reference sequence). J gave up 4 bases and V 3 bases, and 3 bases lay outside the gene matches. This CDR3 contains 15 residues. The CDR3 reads CASSSGLAGYNEQFF. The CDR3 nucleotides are TGTGCCAGCAGCTCTGGACTAGCGGGTTACAATGAGCAGTTCTTC.

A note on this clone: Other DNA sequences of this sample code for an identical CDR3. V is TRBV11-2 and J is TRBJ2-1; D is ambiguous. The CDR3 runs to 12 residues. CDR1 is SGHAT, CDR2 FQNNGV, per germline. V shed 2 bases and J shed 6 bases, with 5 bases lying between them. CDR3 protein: CASSLPGNEQFF. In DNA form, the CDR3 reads TGTGCCAGCAGCTTACCGGGCAATGAGCAGTTCTTC. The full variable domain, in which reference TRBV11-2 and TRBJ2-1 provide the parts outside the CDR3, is EAGVAQSPRYKIIEKRQSVAFWCNPISGHATLYWYQQILGQGPKLLIQFQNNGVVDDSQLPKDRFSAERLKGVDSTLKIQPAKLEDSAVYLCASSLPGNEQFFGPGTRLTVL.

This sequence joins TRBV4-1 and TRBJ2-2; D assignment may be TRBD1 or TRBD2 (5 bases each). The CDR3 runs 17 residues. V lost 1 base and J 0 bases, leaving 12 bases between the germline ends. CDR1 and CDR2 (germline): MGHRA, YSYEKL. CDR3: CASSQARGETNTGELFF. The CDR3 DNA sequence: TGCGCCAGCAGCCAAGCTCGAGGGGAAACGAACACCGGGGAGCTGTTTTTT.

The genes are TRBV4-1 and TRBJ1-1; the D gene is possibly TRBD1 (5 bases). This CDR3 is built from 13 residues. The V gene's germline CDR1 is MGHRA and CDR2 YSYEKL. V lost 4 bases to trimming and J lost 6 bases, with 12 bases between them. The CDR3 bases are TGCGCCAGCAGCCTACGGGGGGGTTCTGAAGCTTTCTTT. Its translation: CASSLRGGSEAFF.

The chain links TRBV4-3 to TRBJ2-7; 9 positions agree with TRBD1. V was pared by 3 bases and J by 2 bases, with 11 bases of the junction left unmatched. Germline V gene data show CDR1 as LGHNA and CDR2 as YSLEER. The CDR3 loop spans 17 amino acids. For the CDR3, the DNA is TGCGCCAGCAGCCATCAATGGGGGACAGGGTCCCCCTACGAGCAGTACTTC. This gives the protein CASSHQWGTGSPYEQYF.

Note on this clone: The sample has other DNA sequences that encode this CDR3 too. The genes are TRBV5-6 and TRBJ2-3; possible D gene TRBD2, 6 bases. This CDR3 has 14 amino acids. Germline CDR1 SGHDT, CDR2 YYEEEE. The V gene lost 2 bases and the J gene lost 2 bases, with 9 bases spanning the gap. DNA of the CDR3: TGTGCCAGCAGCTTTAGCGGATCCACAGATACGCAGTATTTT. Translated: CASSFSGSTDTQYF.

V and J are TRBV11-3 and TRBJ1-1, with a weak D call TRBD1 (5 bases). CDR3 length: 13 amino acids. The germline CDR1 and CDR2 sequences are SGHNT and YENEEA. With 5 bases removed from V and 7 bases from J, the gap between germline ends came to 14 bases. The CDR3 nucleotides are TGTGCCAGCAGCCCTAGGGGAGGAAGTGAAGCTTTCTTT. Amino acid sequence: CASSPRGGSEAFF.

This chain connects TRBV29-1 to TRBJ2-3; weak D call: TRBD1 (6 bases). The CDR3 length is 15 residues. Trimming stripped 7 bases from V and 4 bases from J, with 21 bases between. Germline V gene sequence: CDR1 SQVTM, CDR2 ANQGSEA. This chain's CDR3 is CSGRTANRTADTQYF. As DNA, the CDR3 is TGCAGCGGCCGGACAGCCAACAGAACCGCAGATACGCAGTATTTT.

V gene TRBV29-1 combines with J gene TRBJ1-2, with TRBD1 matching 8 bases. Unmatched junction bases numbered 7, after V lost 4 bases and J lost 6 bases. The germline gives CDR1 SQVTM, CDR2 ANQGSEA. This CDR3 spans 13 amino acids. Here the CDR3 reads CSVAPAGGDGYTF. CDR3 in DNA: TGCAGCGTTGCCCCGGCAGGGGGCGATGGCTACACCTTC.

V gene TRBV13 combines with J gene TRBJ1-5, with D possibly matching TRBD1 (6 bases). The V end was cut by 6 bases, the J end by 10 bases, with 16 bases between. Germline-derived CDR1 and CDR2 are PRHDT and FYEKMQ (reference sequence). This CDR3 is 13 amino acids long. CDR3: CASSYRASVPQHF. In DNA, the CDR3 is TGTGCCAGCAGTTACAGGGCCTCGGTTCCCCAGCATTTT.

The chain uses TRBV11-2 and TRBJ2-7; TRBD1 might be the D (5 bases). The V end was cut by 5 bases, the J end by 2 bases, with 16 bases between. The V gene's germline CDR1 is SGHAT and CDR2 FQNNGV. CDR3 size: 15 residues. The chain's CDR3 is CASSPHGPGTYEQYF. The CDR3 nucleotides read TGTGCCAGCAGCCCCCATGGCCCAGGGACCTACGAGCAGTACTTC.

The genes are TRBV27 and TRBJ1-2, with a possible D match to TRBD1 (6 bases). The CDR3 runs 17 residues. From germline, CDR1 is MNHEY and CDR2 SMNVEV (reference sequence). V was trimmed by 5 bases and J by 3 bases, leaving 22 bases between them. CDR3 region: CASSPHREGRSDYGYTF. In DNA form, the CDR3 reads TGTGCCAGCAGTCCACACAGGGAAGGGCGGTCTGACTATGGCTACACCTTC.

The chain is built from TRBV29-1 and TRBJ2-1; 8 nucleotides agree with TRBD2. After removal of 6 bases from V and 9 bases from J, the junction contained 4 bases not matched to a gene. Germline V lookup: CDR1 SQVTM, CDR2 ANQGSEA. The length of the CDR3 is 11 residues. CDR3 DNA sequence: TGCAGCGTGGGGAGCGGGGGTGAGCAGTTCTTC. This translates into CSVGSGGEQFF.